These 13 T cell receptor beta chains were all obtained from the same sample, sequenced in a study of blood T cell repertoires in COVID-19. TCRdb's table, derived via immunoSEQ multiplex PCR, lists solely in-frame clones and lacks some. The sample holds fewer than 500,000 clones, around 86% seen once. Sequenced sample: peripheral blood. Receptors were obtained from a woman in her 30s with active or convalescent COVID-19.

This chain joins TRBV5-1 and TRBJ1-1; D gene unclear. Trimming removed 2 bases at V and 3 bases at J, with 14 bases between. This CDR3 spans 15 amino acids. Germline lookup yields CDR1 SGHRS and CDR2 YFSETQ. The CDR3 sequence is CASSFRESSYTEAFF. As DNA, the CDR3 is TGCGCCAGCAGCTTCCGCGAATCCTCATACACTGAAGCTTTCTTT.

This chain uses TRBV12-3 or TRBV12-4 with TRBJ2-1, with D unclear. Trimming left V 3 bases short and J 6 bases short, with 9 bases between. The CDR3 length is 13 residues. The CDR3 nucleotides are TGTGCCAGCAGTTTGTGGCCAGGCAATGAGCAGTTCTTC. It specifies CASSLWPGNEQFF.

This CDR3 reads CASSLVAGGNTEAFF. The CDR3 DNA is TGTGCCAGCAGCTTAGTGGCAGGAGGGAACACTGAAGCTTTCTTT. V gene TRBV7-2 combines with J gene TRBJ1-1; no clear D gene. Between the trimmed V and J ends, which lost 1 base and 1 base, there was a span of 10 bases. CDR3 size: 15 residues. The germline V gene encodes CDR1 SGHTA and CDR2 FQGNSA.

The CDR3 nucleotides are TGTGCCAGCAGTTACTTGGGACAGGGAGGGAACACTGAAGCTTTCTTT. Its protein product is CASSYLGQGGNTEAFF. V gene TRBV6-2 or TRBV6-3 combines with J gene TRBJ1-1; 9 positions match TRBD1. Germline CDR1 and CDR2: MNHEY and SVGEGT. CDR3 length: 16 residues. J lost 1 base, V lost 1 base, and 4 bases had no gene match.

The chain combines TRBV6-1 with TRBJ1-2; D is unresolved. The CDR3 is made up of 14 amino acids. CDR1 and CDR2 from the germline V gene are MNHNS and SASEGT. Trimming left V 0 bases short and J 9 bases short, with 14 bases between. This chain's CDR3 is CASSEAPQAARYTF. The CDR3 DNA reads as TGTGCCAGCAGTGAAGCCCCTCAGGCTGCCCGCTACACCTTC.

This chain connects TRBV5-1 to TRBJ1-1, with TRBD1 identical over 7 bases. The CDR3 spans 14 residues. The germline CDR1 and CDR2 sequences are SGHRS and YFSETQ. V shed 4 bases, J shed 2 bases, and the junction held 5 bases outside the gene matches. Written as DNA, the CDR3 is TGCGCCAGCAGCGAGGACAGGACAAACACTGAAGCTTTCTTT. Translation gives CASSEDRTNTEAFF. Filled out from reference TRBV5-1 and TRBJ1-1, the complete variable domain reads KAGVTQTPRYLIKTRGQQVTLSCSPISGHRSVSWYQQTPGQGLQFLFEYFSETQRNKGNFPGRFSGRQFSNSRSEMNVSTLELGDSALYLCASSEDRTNTEAFFGQGTRLTVV.

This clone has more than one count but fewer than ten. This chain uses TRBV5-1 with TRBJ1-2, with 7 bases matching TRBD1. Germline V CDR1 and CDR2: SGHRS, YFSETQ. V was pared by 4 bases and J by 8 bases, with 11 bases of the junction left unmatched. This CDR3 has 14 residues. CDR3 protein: CASSPNEGARGYTF. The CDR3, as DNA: TGCGCCAGCAGCCCAAACGAGGGGGCAAGGGGCTACACCTTC.

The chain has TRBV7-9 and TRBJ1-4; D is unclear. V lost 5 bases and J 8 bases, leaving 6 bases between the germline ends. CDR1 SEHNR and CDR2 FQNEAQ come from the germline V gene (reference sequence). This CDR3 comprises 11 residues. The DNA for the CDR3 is TGTGCCAGCAGCAAGCAAGAAAAACTGTTTTTT. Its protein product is CASSKQEKLFF. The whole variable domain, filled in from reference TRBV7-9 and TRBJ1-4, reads DTGVSQNPRHKITKRGQNVTFRCDPISEHNRLYWYRQTLGQGPEFLTYFQNEAQLEKSRLLSDRFSAERPKGSFSTLEIQRTEQGDSAMYLCASSKQEKLFFGSGTQLSVL.

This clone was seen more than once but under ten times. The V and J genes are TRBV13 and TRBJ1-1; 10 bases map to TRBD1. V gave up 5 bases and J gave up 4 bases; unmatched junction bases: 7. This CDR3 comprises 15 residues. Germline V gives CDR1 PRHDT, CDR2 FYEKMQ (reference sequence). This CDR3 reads CASSPSTGGGTEAFF. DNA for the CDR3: TGTGCCAGCAGCCCCTCGACAGGGGGCGGCACTGAAGCTTTCTTT.

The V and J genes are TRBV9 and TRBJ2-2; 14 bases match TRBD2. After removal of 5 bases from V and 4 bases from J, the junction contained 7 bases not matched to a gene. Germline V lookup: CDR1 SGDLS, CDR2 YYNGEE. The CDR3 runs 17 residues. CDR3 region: CASRSGLAGGLTGELFF. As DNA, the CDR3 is TGTGCCAGCAGGAGCGGACTAGCGGGAGGTCTCACCGGGGAGCTGTTTTTT.

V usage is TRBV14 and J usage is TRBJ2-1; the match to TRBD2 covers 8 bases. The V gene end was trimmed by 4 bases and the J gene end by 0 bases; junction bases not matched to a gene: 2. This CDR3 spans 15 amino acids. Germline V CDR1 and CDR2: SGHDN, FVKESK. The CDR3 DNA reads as TGTGCCAGCAGCCTTGCGGGGGGCTCCTACAATGAGCAGTTCTTC. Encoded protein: CASSLAGGSYNEQFF.

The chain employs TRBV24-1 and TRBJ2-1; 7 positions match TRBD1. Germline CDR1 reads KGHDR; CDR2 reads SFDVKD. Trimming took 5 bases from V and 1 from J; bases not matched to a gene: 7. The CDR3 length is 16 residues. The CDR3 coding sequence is TGTGCCACCAGTGCCGACAGGGCTGGGTCCTACAATGAGCAGTTCTTC. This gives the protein CATSADRAGSYNEQFF.

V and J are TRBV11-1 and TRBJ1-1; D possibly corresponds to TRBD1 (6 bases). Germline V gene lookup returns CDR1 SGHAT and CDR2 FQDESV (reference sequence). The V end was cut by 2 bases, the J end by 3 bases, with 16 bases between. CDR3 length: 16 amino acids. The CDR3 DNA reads TGTGCCAGCAGCTTAAGTGGCAGGGGTTTCGACACTGAAGCTTTCTTT. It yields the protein CASSLSGRGFDTEAFF.